Listed here is a single T cell receptor (beta chain). Its antigen is as yet unknown. The sample comes from a study of OX40 agonist ivuxolimab in advanced cancers. The wider study: Ivuxolimab, which patients received intravenously every 2 weeks, was dosed at 0.01 to 10 mg/kg. Hepatocellular carcinoma, melanoma, renal cell or head and neck cancer affected the dose-escalation patients. In three patients, partial responses were observed, one with hepatocellular carcinoma and two with cutaneous melanoma.

Germline lookup yields CDR1 SNHLY and CDR2 FYNNEI. There are 15 residues in the CDR3. Study findings and constraints: More expanded clones were found, on average, in CD8+ than in CD4+ T cells.

Repertoires were generated with immunoSEQ multiplex PCR, while TCRdb's copy carries only in-frame clones and drops some. The sample has some 84,000 clones, approximately 90% seen once; the top ten hold roughly 8.6%. The material was CD4+ or CD8+ T cells sorted from blood, obtained in a trial of the OX40 agonist ivuxolimab. This chain joins TRBV2 and TRBJ2-5, with 7 bases matching TRBD1. Gene TRBJ2-7 matches the end of the DNA better, so the J call may be wrong. The sequence was collected from an adult with an advanced solid tumor such as melanoma, head and neck, liver or kidney cancer. CDR3 region: CASSEYRTGFYEQYF. CDR3 sequence (DNA): TGTGCCAGCAGCGAGTATAGGACAGGTTTCTACGAGCAGTACTTC.